Following are 17 T cell receptor beta chains from one sample sequenced in a study of T cell responses to AZD1222 COVID-19 vaccine. This table comes from immunoSEQ multiplex PCR, and its TCRdb copy is limited to in-frame clones, with some not included. The top ten hold approximately 5% of the sample, which has approximately 100,000 clones, 90% seen once. This sample comprised peripheral blood, obtained on day 0 of AZD1222 vaccination. The receptor set was obtained from an adult in good health.

The chain is built from TRBV19 and TRBJ1-5; 7 bases are shared with TRBD1. Looked up from germline, CDR1 is LNHDA and CDR2 is SQIVND (reference sequence). CDR3 size: 16 residues. V dropped 5 bases and J dropped 1; count of bases not matched to a gene: 8. The CDR3 DNA reads TGTGCCAGTAGTCTTAGGGGGCAGGGGAGCAATCAGCCCCAGCATTTT. It encodes CASSLRGQGSNQPQHF.

This chain uses TRBV18 with TRBJ1-1, with D possibly being TRBD1 (6 bases). Germline lookup yields CDR1 KGHSH and CDR2 LQKENI. The V end was cut by 6 bases, the J end by 1 base, with 6 bases between. The CDR3 covers 12 residues. The CDR3 DNA reads TGTGCCAGCTCCAGGGGGAACACTGAAGCTTTCTTT. Encoded protein: CASSRGNTEAFF.

The V and J genes are TRBV7-8 and TRBJ2-7; D may be TRBD1 or TRBD2 (5 bases each). Trimming removed 1 base from V and 7 bases from J, with 17 bases in between. CDR1 and CDR2 (germline): SGHVS, FQNEAQ. This CDR3 has 15 residues. The CDR3 sequence: CASSLEERGPGEQYF. Written as DNA, the CDR3 is TGTGCCAGCAGCTTAGAAGAGAGGGGACCGGGGGAGCAGTACTTC.

This rearrangement joins TRBV30 to TRBJ2-7, with D maybe TRBD2 (5 bases). The germline CDR1 and CDR2 sequences are GTSNPN and SVGIG (reference sequence). The CDR3 contains 12 residues. The ends were cut back, 2 bases at V and 9 bases at J, with 14 bases in the middle. The CDR3 here is CAWSSVGGGQYF. Here the CDR3 DNA reads TGTGCCTGGAGTTCGGTAGGCGGAGGGCAGTACTTC.

Only one count was recorded for this clone. The rearrangement links TRBV10-1 to TRBJ2-1, with a weak D call TRBD1 (5 bases). Germline V CDR1 and CDR2: WNHNN, SYGVQD (reference sequence). V gave up 2 bases and J gave up 4 bases, with 6 bases separating them. The CDR3 extends over 13 amino acids. CDR3 nucleotide sequence: TGCGCCAGCAGTGAGACAGGTTACAATGAGCAGTTCTTC. Protein sequence: CASSETGYNEQFF.

This clone was seen a handful of times. Other DNA sequences in the sample encode the same CDR3. In nucleotides, the CDR3 is TGTGCCAGCAGCGTAGGCACGGGGACCTACGAGCAGTACTTC. Its protein is CASSVGTGTYEQYF. The chain joins TRBV9 to TRBJ2-7; tentatively, D is TRBD2 (5 bases). The CDR3 consists of 14 residues. Germline values: CDR1 SGDLS, CDR2 YYNGEE. The V gene lost 0 bases and the J gene lost 2 bases, with 9 bases spanning the gap.

CDR3 DNA: TGTGCCAGCAGCTTTCTACGGTCCTACAATGAGCAGTTCTTC. This codes for CASSFLRSYNEQFF. The rearrangement joins TRBV7-9 to TRBJ2-1; D is unclear. The germline CDR1 and CDR2 sequences are SEHNR and FQNEAQ (reference sequence). V was shortened by 3 bases and J by 1 base, with 7 bases between the two germline ends. This CDR3 is built from 14 residues.

J is TRBJ2-1 and V is TRBV19; 8 bases line up with TRBD2. Germline V gives CDR1 LNHDA, CDR2 SQIVND (reference sequence). J was trimmed by 0 bases and V by 7 bases; bases with no gene match: 5. This CDR3 is built from 15 residues. The CDR3 sequence is CASKMAGGSYNEQFF. CDR3 sequence (DNA): TGTGCCAGTAAAATGGCGGGAGGCTCCTACAATGAGCAGTTCTTC.

There are a few counts of this clone. The J gene is TRBJ2-2, the V gene TRBV5-6, with 7 bases matching TRBD1. Per germline, CDR1 SGHDT and CDR2 YYEEEE. CDR3 length equals 15 residues. V shed 4 bases, J shed 1 base, and the junction held 4 bases outside the gene matches. The CDR3 protein is CASSVTGLNTGELFF. In nucleotides, the CDR3 is TGTGCCAGCAGCGTGACAGGGTTGAACACCGGGGAGCTGTTTTTT. Full variable domain (outside the CDR3, taken from reference TRBV5-6 and TRBJ2-2): DAGVTQSPTHLIKTRGQQVTLRCSPKSGHDTVSWYQQALGQGPQFIFQYYEEEERQRGNFPDRFSGHQFPNYSSELNVNALLLGDSALYLCASSVTGLNTGELFFGEGSRLTVL.

The chain has TRBV11-1 and TRBJ2-7; TRBD2 matches at 13 bases. Germline loops: CDR1 SGHAT, CDR2 FQDESV (reference sequence). The V and J ends lost 5 bases and 6 bases, in that order; junction bases with no gene match: 4. The CDR3 covers 14 residues. The CDR3 coding sequence is TGTGCCAGCAGCCCCCGACTAGCGGGGGGCGAGCAGTACTTC. Translated: CASSPRLAGGEQYF.

The V call is TRBV7-2, the J call TRBJ2-7, with D possibly being TRBD1 or TRBD2 (7 bases each). The CDR3 sequence is 15 residues long. The V gene's germline CDR1 is SGHTA and CDR2 FQGNSA. V lost 5 bases to trimming and J lost 4 bases, with 18 bases between them. DNA of the CDR3: TGTGCCAGCAGCCCAGGGGGGAGCGGGAAGTACGAGCAGTACTTC. Amino acids: CASSPGGSGKYEQYF.

This sequence joins TRBV27 and TRBJ2-7, with TRBD1 identical over 7 bases. The CDR3 length is 15 residues. V lost 6 bases to trimming and J lost 1 base; unmatched junction nucleotides: 9. Germline V gene data show CDR1 as MNHEY and CDR2 as SMNVEV (reference sequence). Here the CDR3 DNA reads TGTGCCAGCAGGAGAGACATACAGGGGTCCTACGAGCAGTACTTC. The encoded protein is CASRRDIQGSYEQYF.

This chain uses TRBV28 with TRBJ1-1, with D maybe TRBD1 (6 bases). This CDR3 is 14 amino acids long. The germline V gene encodes CDR1 MDHEN and CDR2 SYDVKM. V lost 5 bases and J lost 1, with 11 bases in between. The CDR3 reads CASSPYRANTEAFF. CDR3 sequence (DNA): TGTGCCAGCAGTCCGTACAGGGCGAACACTGAAGCTTTCTTT.

This clone came up once. The CDR3 loop reads CASSDQGNGPDTQYF. CDR3 in DNA: TGCGCCAGCAGCGATCAGGGTAATGGACCAGATACGCAGTATTTT. V and J are TRBV5-1 and TRBJ2-3, with D tentatively TRBD1 (5 bases). The CDR3 contains 15 residues. V shed 4 bases and J shed 4 bases, with 16 bases lying between them. Per the germline V gene, CDR1 is SGHRS and CDR2 is YFSETQ.

This chain joins TRBV27 and TRBJ2-5; maybe TRBD1 (5 bases). CDR3 length: 13 residues. In germline, CDR1 is MNHEY, CDR2 SMNVEV (reference sequence). The V end was cut by 2 bases, the J end by 5 bases, with 9 bases between. CDR3 sequence (DNA): TGTGCCAGCAGTTTACTGAAGGGGGAGACCCAGTACTTC. It encodes CASSLLKGETQYF.

CDR3 protein: CASSNYNQPQHF. DNA for the CDR3: TGTGCCAGCAGCAATTACAATCAGCCCCAGCATTTT. This rearrangement joins TRBV7-2 to TRBJ1-5; D not resolved. The CDR3 contains 12 residues. Trimming pared 5 bases from V and 3 bases from J, leaving 5 bases between. Germline lookup yields CDR1 SGHTA and CDR2 FQGNSA.

The rearrangement joins TRBV7-2 to TRBJ2-7; unclear D gene. Germline lookup yields CDR1 SGHTA and CDR2 FQGNSA. The V and J ends lost 6 bases and 2 bases respectively, with 14 bases between them. CDR3 length: 14 amino acids. The chain's CDR3 is CASSPTTFAYEQYF. For the CDR3, the DNA is TGTGCCAGCAGTCCGACCACTTTCGCCTACGAGCAGTACTTC.